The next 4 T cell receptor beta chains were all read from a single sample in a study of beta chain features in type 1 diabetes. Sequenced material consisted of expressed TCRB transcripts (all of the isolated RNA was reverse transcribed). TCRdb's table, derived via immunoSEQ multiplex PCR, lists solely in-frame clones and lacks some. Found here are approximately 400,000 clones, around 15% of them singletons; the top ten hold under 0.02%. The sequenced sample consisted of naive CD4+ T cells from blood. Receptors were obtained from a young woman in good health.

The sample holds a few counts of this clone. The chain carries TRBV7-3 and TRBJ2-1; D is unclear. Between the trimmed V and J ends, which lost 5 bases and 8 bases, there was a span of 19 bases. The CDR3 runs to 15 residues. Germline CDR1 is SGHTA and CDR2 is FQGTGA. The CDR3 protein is CASSPAARRGDEQFF. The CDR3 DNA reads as TGTGCCAGCAGCCCAGCTGCGCGGAGAGGCGATGAGCAGTTCTTC. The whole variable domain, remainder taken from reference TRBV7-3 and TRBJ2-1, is GAGVSQTPSNKVTEKGKYVELRCDPISGHTALYWYRQSLGQGPEFLIYFQGTGAADDSGLPNDRFFAVRPEGSVSTLKIQRTERGDSAVYLCASSPAARRGDEQFFGPGTRLTVL.

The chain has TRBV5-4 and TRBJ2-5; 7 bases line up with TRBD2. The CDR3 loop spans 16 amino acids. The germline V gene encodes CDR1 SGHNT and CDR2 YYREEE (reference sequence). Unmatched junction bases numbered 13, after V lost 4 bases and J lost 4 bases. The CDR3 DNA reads TGTGCCAGCAGCGGATGGGGACTAACCCCCCGAGAGACCCAGTACTTC. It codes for CASSGWGLTPRETQYF.

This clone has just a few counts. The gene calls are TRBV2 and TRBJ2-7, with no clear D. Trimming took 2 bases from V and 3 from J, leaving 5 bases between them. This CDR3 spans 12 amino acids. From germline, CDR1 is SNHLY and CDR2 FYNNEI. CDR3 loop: CASSESDYEQYF. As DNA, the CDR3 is TGTGCCAGCAGTGAAAGCGACTACGAGCAGTACTTC.

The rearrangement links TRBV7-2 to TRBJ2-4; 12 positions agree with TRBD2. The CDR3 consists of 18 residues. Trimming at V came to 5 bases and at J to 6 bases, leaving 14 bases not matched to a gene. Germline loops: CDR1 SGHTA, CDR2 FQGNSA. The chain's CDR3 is CASSQGGLAGGPRNIQYF. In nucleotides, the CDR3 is TGTGCCAGCAGCCAGGGGGGGCTAGCGGGAGGGCCACGAAACATTCAGTACTTC.